Below, one TCR beta chain is given with its context. CDR1 is SGDLS, CDR2 YYNGEE, per germline. Trimming cost V 4 bases and J 4 bases, with 14 bases left between them. This CDR3 contains 15 residues. These data come from a study of T cell changes during pregnancy in multiple sclerosis. Clones were sequenced by immunoSEQ multiplex PCR, and TCRdb holds only the in-frame ones, with some missing. Of about 46,000 clones in the sample, around 93% were seen once. The sequenced sample was CD8+ T cells from peripheral blood mononuclear cells, obtained after pregnancy. The origin of this receptor is a female donor with multiple sclerosis, enrolled in a pregnancy study. The rearrangement links TRBV9 to TRBJ2-2; no firm D call. DNA of the CDR3: TGTGCCAGCAGCTTCGAAGGCAGACTCACCGGGGAGCTGTTTTTT. It yields the protein CASSFEGRLTGELFF.